The present entry profiles one TCR beta chain with its context. The sample originates from a study of blood T cell repertoires in COVID-19. V was clipped by 5 bases and J by 6 bases, with 21 bases between them. Germline loops: CDR1 KGHDR, CDR2 SFDVKD. The CDR3 extends over 16 amino acids. Repertoires were generated with immunoSEQ multiplex PCR, while TCRdb's copy carries only in-frame clones and drops some. This table has roughly 200,000 clones, more than 75% appearing once. This clonotype was sampled from a middle-aged woman with COVID-19, enrolled during active disease. Sequencing was done on a sample of peripheral blood. V and J are TRBV24-1 and TRBJ1-2; D possibly corresponds to TRBD1 (5 bases). The chain's CDR3 is CATSVSPGSIQDGYTF. CDR3 nucleotide sequence: TGTGCCACCAGTGTTTCTCCAGGAAGTATACAGGATGGCTACACCTTC.